This is a list of T cell receptor beta chains from one sample in a study of OX40 agonist ivuxolimab in advanced cancers. Only in-frame clones appear in the TCRdb table, and some are missing; sequencing was by immunoSEQ multiplex PCR. The sample includes 95,000 to 100,000 clones, approximately 93% of them seen just once. Sequenced material: CD4+ or CD8+ T cells sorted from blood, taken in a trial of the OX40 agonist ivuxolimab. The receptor source for this set is an adult with an advanced solid tumor such as melanoma, head and neck, liver or kidney cancer. The CDR3 runs from the conserved cysteine through the conserved F or W. D genes are given only for firm matches. A clone size is listed for some rows: how often the clone was seen (once, few, many), or a class if it is expanded.

d_call: -; clone_size: -; v_call: TRBV11-2; j_call: TRBJ1-1; cdr3_aa: CASSLGAGAGAFF; cdr3_nt: TGTGCCAGCAGCTTAGGAGCAGGGGCGGGCGCTTTCTTT
d_call: TRBD1; clone_size: -; v_call: TRBV18; j_call: TRBJ1-3; cdr3_aa: CASSPYGQGPSGNTIYF; cdr3_nt: TGTGCCAGCTCACCGTATGGACAGGGGCCCTCTGGAAACACCATATATTTT
d_call: -; clone_size: -; v_call: TRBV9; j_call: TRBJ1-2; cdr3_aa: CASSVGVGGVRNDGYTF; cdr3_nt: TGTGCCAGCAGCGTAGGGGTTGGCGGCGTACGCAACGATGGCTACACCTTC
d_call: -; clone_size: -; v_call: TRBV5-1; j_call: TRBJ1-1; cdr3_aa: CASSLAVGLNTEAFF; cdr3_nt: TGCGCCAGCAGCTTGGCCGTCGGCTTGAACACTGAAGCTTTCTTT
d_call: -; clone_size: -; v_call: TRBV30; j_call: TRBJ1-1; cdr3_aa: CAWSPSWGGGTEAFF; cdr3_nt: TGTGCCTGGAGTCCATCTTGGGGGGGAGGCACTGAAGCTTTCTTT
d_call: -; clone_size: once; v_call: TRBV6-1; j_call: TRBJ2-7; cdr3_aa: CASSGTGSREQYF; cdr3_nt: TGTGCCAGCAGTGGAACAGGGTCTCGGGAGCAGTACTTC
d_call: -; clone_size: -; v_call: TRBV6-5; j_call: TRBJ2-3; cdr3_aa: CASSYGPTQYF; cdr3_nt: TGTGCCAGCAGTTATGGACCTACGCAGTATTTT
d_call: -; clone_size: -; v_call: TRBV7-5; j_call: TRBJ1-3; cdr3_aa: CARSTIDEPNSGNTIYF; cdr3_nt: TGTGCCAGAAGCACCATCGACGAGCCTAACTCTGGAAACACCATATATTTT
d_call: -; clone_size: -; v_call: TRBV5-1; j_call: TRBJ1-5; cdr3_aa: CASSQTGGGNQPQHF; cdr3_nt: TGCGCCAGCAGTCAGACCGGGGGGGGCAATCAGCCCCAGCATTTT
d_call: -; clone_size: -; v_call: TRBV11-3; j_call: TRBJ1-1; cdr3_aa: CASSPSGVMNTEAFF; cdr3_nt: TGTGCCAGCAGCCCCTCTGGGGTGATGAACACTGAAGCTTTCTTT
d_call: -; clone_size: -; v_call: TRBV18; j_call: TRBJ2-3; cdr3_aa: CASSPTGADTQYF; cdr3_nt: TGTGCCAGCTCCCCGACTGGTGCGGATACGCAGTATTTT
d_call: TRBD2; clone_size: -; v_call: TRBV25-1; j_call: TRBJ2-3; cdr3_aa: CASSGRLGLVVRDTQYF; cdr3_nt: TGTGCCAGCAGTGGGCGATTGGGACTAGTAGTCAGAGATACGCAGTATTTT
d_call: TRBD1; clone_size: -; v_call: TRBV2; j_call: TRBJ1-2; cdr3_aa: CASTGQTNYGYTF; cdr3_nt: TGTGCCAGCACGGGACAGACTAACTATGGCTACACCTTC
d_call: -; clone_size: -; v_call: TRBV7-9; j_call: TRBJ2-3; cdr3_aa: CASSLEQSTDTQYF; cdr3_nt: TGTGCCAGCAGCTTAGAACAGAGCACAGATACGCAGTATTTT
d_call: -; clone_size: -; v_call: TRBV20-1; j_call: TRBJ2-1; cdr3_aa: CSTRDNEQFF; cdr3_nt: TGCAGTACGCGCGACAATGAGCAGTTCTTC
d_call: -; clone_size: -; v_call: TRBV11-3; j_call: TRBJ2-1; cdr3_aa: CAGSQLLASYNEQFF; cdr3_nt: TGTGCCGGCAGCCAACTACTAGCCTCCTACAATGAGCAGTTCTTC
d_call: TRBD1; clone_size: -; v_call: TRBV10-3; j_call: TRBJ1-5; cdr3_aa: CAISAGQGNQPQHF; cdr3_nt: TGTGCCATCAGTGCCGGACAGGGGAATCAGCCCCAGCATTTT
d_call: -; clone_size: -; v_call: TRBV5-6; j_call: TRBJ2-7; cdr3_aa: CASSLFPYEQYF; cdr3_nt: TGTGCCAGCAGCTTGTTCCCCTACGAGCAGTACTTC
d_call: TRBD2; clone_size: -; v_call: TRBV6-6; j_call: TRBJ2-1; cdr3_aa: CASSYGGSSYNEQFF; cdr3_nt: TGTGCCAGCAGTTACGGCGGGAGCTCCTACAATGAGCAGTTCTTC
d_call: -; clone_size: -; v_call: TRBV11-3; j_call: TRBJ2-3; cdr3_aa: CASSLVTDTQYF; cdr3_nt: TGTGCCAGCAGCTTAGTAACGGATACGCAGTATTTT
d_call: TRBD2; clone_size: -; v_call: TRBV29-1; j_call: TRBJ2-1; cdr3_aa: CSVVGRLARNNEQFF; cdr3_nt: TGCAGCGTTGTAGGTCGACTAGCGCGAAACAATGAGCAGTTCTTC
d_call: -; clone_size: -; v_call: TRBV29-1; j_call: TRBJ2-5; cdr3_aa: CSVSRVKETQYF; cdr3_nt: TGCAGCGTATCCCGGGTCAAAGAGACCCAGTACTTC
d_call: -; clone_size: -; v_call: TRBV7-9; j_call: TRBJ2-1; cdr3_aa: CASSRPGTPYNEQFF; cdr3_nt: TGTGCCAGCAGCCGGCCCGGGACTCCCTACAATGAGCAGTTCTTC
d_call: TRBD1; clone_size: -; v_call: TRBV2; j_call: TRBJ1-4; cdr3_aa: CASIGDRANEKLFF; cdr3_nt: TGTGCGAGCATAGGGGACAGGGCTAATGAAAAACTGTTTTTT
d_call: -; clone_size: few; v_call: TRBV4-3; j_call: TRBJ1-2; cdr3_aa: CASSQETPQLMNYGYTF; cdr3_nt: TGCGCCAGCAGCCAAGAAACGCCACAGTTAATGAACTATGGCTACACCTTC
d_call: TRBD1; clone_size: -; v_call: TRBV4-1; j_call: TRBJ1-4; cdr3_aa: CASSQDRDRGLYEKLFF; cdr3_nt: TGCGCCAGCAGCCAAGATCGGGACAGGGGGCTTTATGAAAAACTGTTTTTT
d_call: TRBD2; clone_size: -; v_call: TRBV7-9; j_call: TRBJ2-3; cdr3_aa: CASSARSPLAGFVDTQYF; cdr3_nt: TGTGCCAGCAGCGCCCGGTCCCCACTAGCGGGATTTGTAGATACGCAGTATTTT
d_call: -; clone_size: -; v_call: TRBV28; j_call: TRBJ1-5; cdr3_aa: CASSPPGGGRTAQHF; cdr3_nt: TGTGCCAGCAGTCCCCCCGGTGGGGGACGTACGGCCCAGCATTTT
d_call: -; clone_size: -; v_call: TRBV10-3; j_call: TRBJ1-5; cdr3_aa: CAISASADQPQHF; cdr3_nt: TGTGCCATCAGTGCCAGCGCAGATCAGCCCCAGCATTTT
d_call: -; clone_size: -; v_call: TRBV7-2; j_call: TRBJ1-3; cdr3_aa: CASSSQERNTIYF; cdr3_nt: TGTGCCAGCAGCTCCCAGGAGAGAAACACCATATATTTT
d_call: -; clone_size: -; v_call: TRBV5-1; j_call: TRBJ2-1; cdr3_aa: CASSPSFDNEQFF; cdr3_nt: TGCGCCAGCAGCCCCTCCTTTGACAATGAGCAGTTCTTC
d_call: -; clone_size: -; v_call: TRBV28; j_call: TRBJ1-5; cdr3_aa: CASSEGTFASNQPQHF; cdr3_nt: TGTGCCAGCAGTGAAGGGACATTTGCAAGCAATCAGCCCCAGCATTTT
d_call: -; clone_size: once; v_call: TRBV30; j_call: TRBJ1-3; cdr3_aa: CAWSVWGFEAGNTIYF; cdr3_nt: TGTGCCTGGAGTGTATGGGGGTTTGAGGCTGGAAACACCATATATTTT
d_call: -; clone_size: -; v_call: TRBV30; j_call: TRBJ2-3; cdr3_aa: CGTGLTDTQYF; cdr3_nt: TGTGGTACGGGGCTCACAGATACGCAGTATTTT
d_call: -; clone_size: -; v_call: TRBV27; j_call: TRBJ1-5; cdr3_aa: CASLVTRGENQPQHF; cdr3_nt: TGTGCCAGCCTTGTGACTAGAGGAGAGAATCAGCCCCAGCATTTT
d_call: -; clone_size: once; v_call: TRBV10-3; j_call: TRBJ1-4; cdr3_aa: CAISPNRATNEKLFF; cdr3_nt: TGTGCCATCAGTCCTAACAGGGCAACTAATGAAAAACTGTTTTTT
d_call: -; clone_size: -; v_call: TRBV19; j_call: TRBJ1-4; cdr3_aa: CASTHQGNEKLFF; cdr3_nt: TGTGCCAGTACCCACCAGGGGAACGAAAAACTGTTTTTT
d_call: TRBD1; clone_size: -; v_call: TRBV2; j_call: TRBJ2-1; cdr3_aa: CASVGQGDRARFF; cdr3_nt: TGTGCCAGCGTGGGTCAAGGGGACAGGGCTCGGTTCTTC
d_call: TRBD2; clone_size: -; v_call: TRBV5-1; j_call: TRBJ2-3; cdr3_aa: CASSLAGSGRSDTQYF; cdr3_nt: TGCGCCAGCAGCTTGGCTGGTAGCGGGAGATCAGATACGCAGTATTTT
d_call: TRBD2; clone_size: once; v_call: TRBV28; j_call: TRBJ2-3; cdr3_aa: CASSAAGSGTQYF; cdr3_nt: TGTGCCAGCAGCGCAGCGGGGTCCGGAACGCAGTATTTT
d_call: TRBD1; clone_size: once; v_call: TRBV28; j_call: TRBJ1-2; cdr3_aa: CASSLRETGRRGYTF; cdr3_nt: TGTGCCAGCAGTTTACGGGAGACAGGGAGGCGCGGCTACACCTTC
d_call: TRBD1; clone_size: -; v_call: TRBV19; j_call: TRBJ2-1; cdr3_aa: CASSIWTGGVVEQFF; cdr3_nt: TGTGCCAGTAGTATTTGGACAGGGGGAGTGGTTGAGCAGTTCTTC
d_call: -; clone_size: -; v_call: TRBV9; j_call: TRBJ2-2; cdr3_aa: CASTVEPQGGGELFF; cdr3_nt: TGTGCCAGCACCGTCGAACCCCAGGGCGGCGGGGAGCTGTTTTTT
d_call: -; clone_size: -; v_call: TRBV30; j_call: TRBJ1-1; cdr3_aa: CAWGDSRAEAFF; cdr3_nt: TGTGCCTGGGGTGACAGTAGGGCTGAAGCTTTCTTT
d_call: -; clone_size: -; v_call: TRBV10-3; j_call: TRBJ2-5; cdr3_aa: CAISEAQETQYF; cdr3_nt: TGTGCCATCAGTGAGGCCCAAGAGACCCAGTACTTC
d_call: TRBD2; clone_size: -; v_call: TRBV30; j_call: TRBJ2-1; cdr3_aa: CAWKRRVAGGSSYNEQFF; cdr3_nt: TGTGCCTGGAAGAGGCGGGTAGCGGGAGGGAGCTCCTACAATGAGCAGTTCTTC
d_call: -; clone_size: -; v_call: TRBV18; j_call: TRBJ1-1; cdr3_aa: CASSPHAGTNTEAFF; cdr3_nt: TGTGCCAGCTCACCACACGCAGGGACGAACACTGAAGCTTTCTTT
d_call: -; clone_size: -; v_call: TRBV11-2; j_call: TRBJ1-1; cdr3_aa: CASSPGVRRLNTEAFF; cdr3_nt: TGTGCCAGCAGCCCAGGGGTTCGACGGCTGAACACTGAAGCTTTCTTT
d_call: -; clone_size: -; v_call: TRBV2; j_call: TRBJ2-3; cdr3_aa: CASSEVKDTQYF; cdr3_nt: TGTGCCAGCAGTGAAGTTAAAGATACGCAGTATTTT
d_call: -; clone_size: once; v_call: TRBV7-2; j_call: TRBJ2-5; cdr3_aa: CASSLGGGQETQYF; cdr3_nt: TGTGCCAGCAGCTTAGGTGGGGGCCAAGAGACCCAGTACTTC
d_call: TRBD1; clone_size: -; v_call: TRBV6-6; j_call: TRBJ1-5; cdr3_aa: CASSYAAGGSNQPQHF; cdr3_nt: TGTGCCAGCAGTTACGCGGCAGGGGGTAGCAATCAGCCCCAGCATTTT
d_call: -; clone_size: few; v_call: TRBV25-1; j_call: TRBJ2-6; cdr3_aa: CASSGLTGKSGANVLTF; cdr3_nt: TGTGCCAGCAGCGGACTGACGGGGAAGTCTGGGGCCAACGTCCTGACTTTC